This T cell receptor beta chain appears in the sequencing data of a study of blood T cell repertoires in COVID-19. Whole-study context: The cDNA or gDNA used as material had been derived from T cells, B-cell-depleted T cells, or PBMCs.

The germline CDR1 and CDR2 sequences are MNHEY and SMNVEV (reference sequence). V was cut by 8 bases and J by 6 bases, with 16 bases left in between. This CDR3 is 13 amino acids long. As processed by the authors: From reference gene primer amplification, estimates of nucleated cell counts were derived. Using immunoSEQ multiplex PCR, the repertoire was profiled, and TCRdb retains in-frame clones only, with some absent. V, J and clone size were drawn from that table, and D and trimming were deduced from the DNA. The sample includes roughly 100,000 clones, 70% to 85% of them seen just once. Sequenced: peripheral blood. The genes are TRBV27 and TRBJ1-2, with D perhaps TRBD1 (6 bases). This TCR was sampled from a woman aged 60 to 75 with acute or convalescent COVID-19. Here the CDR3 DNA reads TGTGCCAGCGGACCCAGGGGTCAGGATGGCTACACCTTC. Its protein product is CASGPRGQDGYTF.